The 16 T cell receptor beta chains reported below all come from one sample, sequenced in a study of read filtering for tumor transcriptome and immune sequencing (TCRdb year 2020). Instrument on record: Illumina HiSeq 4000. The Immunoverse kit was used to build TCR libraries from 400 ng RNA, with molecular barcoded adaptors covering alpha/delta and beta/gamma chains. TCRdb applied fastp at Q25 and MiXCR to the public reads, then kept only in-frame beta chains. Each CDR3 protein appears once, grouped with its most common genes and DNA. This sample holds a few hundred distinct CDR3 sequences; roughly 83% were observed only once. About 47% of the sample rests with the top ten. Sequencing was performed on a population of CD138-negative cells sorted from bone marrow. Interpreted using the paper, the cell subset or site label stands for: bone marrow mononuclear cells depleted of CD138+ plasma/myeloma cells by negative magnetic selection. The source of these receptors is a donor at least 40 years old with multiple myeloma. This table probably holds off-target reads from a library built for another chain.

In nucleotides, the CDR3 is TGTGCCTGGAGTGTCCGAGAGAACACTGAAGCTTTCTTT. This translates into CAWSVRENTEAFF. The rearrangement links TRBV30 to TRBJ1-1; D not resolved. The CDR3 has 13 amino acids. V lost 0 bases, J lost 1 base, and 6 bases lay in between. Germline CDR1 and CDR2: GTSNPN and SVGIG (reference sequence).

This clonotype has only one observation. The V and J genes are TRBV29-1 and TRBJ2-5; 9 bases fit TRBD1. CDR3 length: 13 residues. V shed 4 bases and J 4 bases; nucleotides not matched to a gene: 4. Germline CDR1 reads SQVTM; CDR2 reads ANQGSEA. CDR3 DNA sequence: TGCAGCGTTGTCCGGACAGGGGTAGAGACCCAGTACTTC. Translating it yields CSVVRTGVETQYF.

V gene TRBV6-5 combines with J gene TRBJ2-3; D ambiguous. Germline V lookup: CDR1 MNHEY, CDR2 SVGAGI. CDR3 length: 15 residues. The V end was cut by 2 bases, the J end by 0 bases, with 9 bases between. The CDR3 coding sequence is TGTGCCAGCAGTTACCTTGTGGGTAGCACAGATACGCAGTATTTT. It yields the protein CASSYLVGSTDTQYF.

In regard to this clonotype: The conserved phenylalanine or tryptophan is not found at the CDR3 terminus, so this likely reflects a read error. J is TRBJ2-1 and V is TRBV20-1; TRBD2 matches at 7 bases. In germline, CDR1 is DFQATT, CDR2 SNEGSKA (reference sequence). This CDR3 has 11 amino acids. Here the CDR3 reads CRTGSGNEQFY. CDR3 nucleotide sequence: TGCAGAACCGGTAGCGGGAATGAGCAGTTCTAC.

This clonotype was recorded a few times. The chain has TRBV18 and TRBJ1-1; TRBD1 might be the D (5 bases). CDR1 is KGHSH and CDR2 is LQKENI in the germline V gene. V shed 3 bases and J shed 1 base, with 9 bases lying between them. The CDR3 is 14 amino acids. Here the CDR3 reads CASSPGTANTEAFF. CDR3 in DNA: TGTGCCAGCTCACCCGGGACGGCGAACACTGAAGCTTTCTTT.

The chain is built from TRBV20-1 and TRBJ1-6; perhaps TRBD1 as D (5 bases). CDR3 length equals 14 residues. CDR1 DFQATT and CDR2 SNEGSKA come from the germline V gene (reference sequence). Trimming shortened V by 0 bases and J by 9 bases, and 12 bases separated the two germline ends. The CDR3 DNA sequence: TGCAGTGCTAGAGACAGGGAGCCCGGTTCACCCCTCCACTTT. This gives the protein CSARDREPGSPLHF.

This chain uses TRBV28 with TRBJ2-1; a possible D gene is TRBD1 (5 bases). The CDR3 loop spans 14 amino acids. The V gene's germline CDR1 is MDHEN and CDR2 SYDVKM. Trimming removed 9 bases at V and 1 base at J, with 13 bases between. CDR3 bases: TGTGCCAGTGCTACAGGCCGATCCTACAATGAGCAGTTCTTC. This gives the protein CASATGRSYNEQFF.

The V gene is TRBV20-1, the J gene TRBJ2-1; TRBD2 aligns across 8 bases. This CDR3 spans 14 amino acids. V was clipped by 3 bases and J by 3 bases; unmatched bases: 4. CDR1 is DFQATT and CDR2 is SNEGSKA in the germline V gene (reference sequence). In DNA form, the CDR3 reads TGCAGTGCTAGTAGCGGGACGGTCTACAATGAGCAGTTCTTC. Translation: CSASSGTVYNEQFF.

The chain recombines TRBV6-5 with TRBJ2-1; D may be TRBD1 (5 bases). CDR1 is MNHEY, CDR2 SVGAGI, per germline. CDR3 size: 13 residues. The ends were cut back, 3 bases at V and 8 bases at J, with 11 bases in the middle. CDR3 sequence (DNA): TGTGCCAGCAGTTATAGTGGGGCCGATGAGCAGTTCTTC. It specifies CASSYSGADEQFF.

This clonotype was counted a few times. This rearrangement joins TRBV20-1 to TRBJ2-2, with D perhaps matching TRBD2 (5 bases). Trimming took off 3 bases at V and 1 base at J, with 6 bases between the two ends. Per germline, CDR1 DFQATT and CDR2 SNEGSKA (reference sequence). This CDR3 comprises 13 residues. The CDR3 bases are TGCAGTGCTAGGGCGGGGAACACCGGGGAGCTGTTTTTT. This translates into CSARAGNTGELFF.

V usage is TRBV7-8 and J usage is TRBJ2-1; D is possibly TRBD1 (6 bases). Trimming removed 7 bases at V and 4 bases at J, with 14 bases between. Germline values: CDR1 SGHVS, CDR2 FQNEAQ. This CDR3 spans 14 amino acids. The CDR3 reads CASIPTGPYNEQFF. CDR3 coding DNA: TGTGCCAGCATCCCGACAGGCCCTTACAATGAGCAGTTCTTC.

The CDR3: CASSLGVLRRGEQFF. CDR3 bases: TGTGCCAGCAGCTTAGGGGTACTCCGCAGGGGTGAGCAGTTCTTC. V is TRBV11-2 and J is TRBJ2-1; maybe TRBD1 (6 bases). The CDR3 has 15 amino acids. Germline V gene lookup returns CDR1 SGHAT and CDR2 FQNNGV. Trimming left V 1 base short and J 9 bases short, with 16 bases between.

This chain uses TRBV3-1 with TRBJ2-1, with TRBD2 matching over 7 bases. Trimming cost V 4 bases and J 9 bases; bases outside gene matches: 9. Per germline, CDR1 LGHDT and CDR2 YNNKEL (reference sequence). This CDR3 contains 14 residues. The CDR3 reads CASSPTGRFAEQFF. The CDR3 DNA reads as TGTGCCAGCAGCCCCACCGGGAGGTTTGCTGAGCAGTTCTTC.

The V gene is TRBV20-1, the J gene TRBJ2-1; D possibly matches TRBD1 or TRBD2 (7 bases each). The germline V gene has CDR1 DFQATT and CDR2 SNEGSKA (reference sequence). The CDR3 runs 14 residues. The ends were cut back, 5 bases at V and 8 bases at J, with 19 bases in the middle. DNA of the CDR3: TGCAGTGCTCCACTAGCGCGAGGGGGCGATGAGCAGTTCTTC. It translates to CSAPLARGGDEQFF.

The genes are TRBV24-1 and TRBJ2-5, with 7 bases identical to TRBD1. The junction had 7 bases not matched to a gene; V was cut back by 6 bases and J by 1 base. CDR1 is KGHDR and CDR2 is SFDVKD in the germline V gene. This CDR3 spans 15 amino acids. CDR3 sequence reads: CATSPRTGTQETQYF. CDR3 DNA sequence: TGTGCCACCAGTCCCCGGACAGGTACCCAAGAGACCCAGTACTTC.

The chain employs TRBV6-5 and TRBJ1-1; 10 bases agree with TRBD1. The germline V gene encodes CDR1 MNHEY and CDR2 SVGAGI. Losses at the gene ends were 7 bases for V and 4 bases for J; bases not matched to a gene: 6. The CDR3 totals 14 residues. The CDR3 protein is CASIQTGGSTEAFF. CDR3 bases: TGTGCCAGCATTCAGACAGGGGGCTCCACTGAAGCTTTCTTT.